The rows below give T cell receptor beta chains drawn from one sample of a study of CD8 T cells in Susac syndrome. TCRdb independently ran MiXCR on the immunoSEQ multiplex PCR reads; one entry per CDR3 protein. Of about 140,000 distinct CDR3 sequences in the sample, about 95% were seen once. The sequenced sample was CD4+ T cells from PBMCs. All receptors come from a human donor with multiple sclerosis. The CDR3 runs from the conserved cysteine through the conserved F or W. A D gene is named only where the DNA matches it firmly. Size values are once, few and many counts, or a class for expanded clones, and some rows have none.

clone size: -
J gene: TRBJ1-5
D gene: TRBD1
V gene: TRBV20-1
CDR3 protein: CSARKNLDRAILQPQHF
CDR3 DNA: TGCAGTGCTAGAAAAAATCTGGACAGGGCTATTCTTCAGCCCCAGCATTTT

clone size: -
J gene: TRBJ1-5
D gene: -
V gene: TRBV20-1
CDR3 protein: CSASPFGQQNQPQHF
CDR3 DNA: TGCAGTGCTAGTCCGTTCGGACAGCAAAATCAGCCCCAGCATTTT

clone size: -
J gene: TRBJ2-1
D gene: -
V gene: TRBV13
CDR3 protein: CASRLGGTLTNEQFF
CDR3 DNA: TGTGCCAGCAGATTAGGGGGAACACTGACCAATGAGCAGTTCTTC

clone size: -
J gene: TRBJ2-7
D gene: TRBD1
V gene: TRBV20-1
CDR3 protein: CSAGRTGTGEQYF
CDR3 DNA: TGCAGTGCTGGAAGGACAGGCACGGGCGAGCAGTACTTC

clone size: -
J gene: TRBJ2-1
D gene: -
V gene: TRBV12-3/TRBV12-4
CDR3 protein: CASSWTAHSNEQFF
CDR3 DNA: TGTGCCAGCAGTTGGACCGCTCATTCCAATGAGCAGTTCTTC

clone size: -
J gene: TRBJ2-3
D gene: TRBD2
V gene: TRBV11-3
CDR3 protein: CASSHGTSGYTDTQYF
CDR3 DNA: TGTGCCAGCAGCCACGGGACTAGCGGCTACACAGATACGCAGTATTTT

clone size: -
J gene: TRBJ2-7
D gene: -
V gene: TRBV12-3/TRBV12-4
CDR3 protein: CASSSLLDSPEQYF
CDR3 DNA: TGTGCCAGCAGTTCCCTACTAGACAGCCCCGAGCAGTACTTC

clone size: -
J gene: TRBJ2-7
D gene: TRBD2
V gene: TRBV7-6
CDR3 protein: CASSKEPGLAGDRGYEQYF
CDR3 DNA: TGTGCCAGCAGCAAGGAACCGGGACTAGCGGGAGATCGAGGATACGAGCAGTACTTC

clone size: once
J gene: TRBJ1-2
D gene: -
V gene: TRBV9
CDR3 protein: CASSLGTGPRYGYTF
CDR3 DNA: TGTGCCAGCAGCTTAGGGACCGGGCCACGCTATGGCTACACCTTC

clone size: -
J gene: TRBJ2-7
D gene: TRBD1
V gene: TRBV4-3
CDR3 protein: CASSPGTVSTYEQYF
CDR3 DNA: TGCGCCAGCAGCCCCGGGACAGTGTCTACCTACGAGCAGTACTTC

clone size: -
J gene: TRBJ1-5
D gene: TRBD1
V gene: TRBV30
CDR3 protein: CAWRGTAPNQPQHF
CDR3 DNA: TGTGCCTGGAGGGGGACAGCGCCAAATCAGCCCCAGCATTTT

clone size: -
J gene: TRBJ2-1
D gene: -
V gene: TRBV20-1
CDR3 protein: CSARDLAEQFF
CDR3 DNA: TGCAGTGCTAGAGACTTAGCAGAGCAGTTCTTC

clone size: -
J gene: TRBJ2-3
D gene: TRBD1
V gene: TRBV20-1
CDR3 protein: CSASATGGKDTQYF
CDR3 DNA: TGCAGTGCTAGCGCGACAGGGGGCAAGGATACGCAGTATTTT

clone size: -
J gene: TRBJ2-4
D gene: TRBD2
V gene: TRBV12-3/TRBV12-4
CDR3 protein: CASSGLAGAKNIQYF
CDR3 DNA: TGTGCCAGCAGTGGACTAGCGGGGGCCAAAAACATTCAGTACTTC

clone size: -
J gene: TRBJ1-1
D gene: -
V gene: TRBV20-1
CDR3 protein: CSARVVTHGAFF
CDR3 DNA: TGCAGTGCTAGAGTTGTGACACACGGAGCTTTCTTT

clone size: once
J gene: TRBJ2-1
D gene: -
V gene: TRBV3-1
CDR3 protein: CASSPARALDEQFF
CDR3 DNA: TGTGCCAGCAGCCCCGCAAGGGCGCTCGATGAGCAGTTCTTC

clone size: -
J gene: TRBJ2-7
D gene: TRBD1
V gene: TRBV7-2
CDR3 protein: CASSPGTGTYEQYF
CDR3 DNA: TGTGCCAGCAGCCCGGGGACAGGGACCTACGAGCAGTACTTC

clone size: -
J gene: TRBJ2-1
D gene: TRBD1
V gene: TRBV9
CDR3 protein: CASSVVVAGGNEQFF
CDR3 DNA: TGTGCCAGCAGCGTAGTGGTGGCAGGGGGTAATGAGCAGTTCTTC

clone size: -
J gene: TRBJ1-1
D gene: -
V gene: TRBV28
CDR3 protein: CASSLQLLPGNTEAFF
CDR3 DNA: TGTGCCAGCAGTCTCCAACTACTCCCAGGGAACACTGAAGCTTTCTTT

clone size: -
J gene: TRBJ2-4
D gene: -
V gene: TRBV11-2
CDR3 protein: CASSPRDAHQYF
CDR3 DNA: TGTGCCAGCAGCCCTCGGGACGCCCATCAATACTTC

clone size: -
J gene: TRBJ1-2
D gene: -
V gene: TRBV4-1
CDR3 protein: CASSQDFGGRRPNYGYTF
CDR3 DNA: TGCGCCAGCAGCCAAGATTTTGGGGGTCGGCGGCCTAACTATGGCTACACCTTC

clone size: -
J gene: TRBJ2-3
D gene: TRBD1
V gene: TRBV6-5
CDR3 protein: CASTPQGVSTDTQYF
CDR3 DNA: TGTGCCAGCACCCCGCAGGGGGTCAGCACAGATACGCAGTATTTT

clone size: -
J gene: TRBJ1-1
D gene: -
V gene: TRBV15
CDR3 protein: CATSSDGDGTEAFF
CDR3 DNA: TGTGCCACCAGCAGTGACGGTGATGGCACTGAAGCTTTCTTT

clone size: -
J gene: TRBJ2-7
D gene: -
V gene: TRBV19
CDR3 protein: CASKTHGGGDYEQYF
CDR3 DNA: TGTGCCAGTAAAACCCACGGAGGAGGGGACTACGAGCAGTACTTC

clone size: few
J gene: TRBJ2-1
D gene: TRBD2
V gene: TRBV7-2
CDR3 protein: CASSSRTSGISSYNEQFF
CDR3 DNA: TGTGCCAGCAGTTCCCGGACTAGCGGGATCTCCTCCTACAATGAGCAGTTCTTC

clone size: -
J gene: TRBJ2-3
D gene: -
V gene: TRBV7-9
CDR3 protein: CASSHGRITDTQYF
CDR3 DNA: TGTGCCAGCAGCCACGGACGGATCACAGATACGCAGTATTTT

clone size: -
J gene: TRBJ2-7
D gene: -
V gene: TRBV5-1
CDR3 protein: CASSPYGVGSYEQYF
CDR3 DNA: TGCGCCAGCAGCCCTTACGGGGTCGGCTCCTACGAGCAGTACTTC

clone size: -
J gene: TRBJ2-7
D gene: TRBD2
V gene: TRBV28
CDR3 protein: CASSLLGDPAGGYEQYF
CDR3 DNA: TGTGCCAGCAGTTTATTAGGTGACCCAGCGGGAGGGTACGAGCAGTACTTC

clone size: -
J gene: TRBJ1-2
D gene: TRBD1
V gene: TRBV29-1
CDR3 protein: CSVERGQGANGYTF
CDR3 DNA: TGCAGCGTCGAGAGGGGACAGGGGGCGAATGGCTACACCTTC

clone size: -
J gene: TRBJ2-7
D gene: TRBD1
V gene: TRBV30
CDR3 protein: CAWRMTLGTGRYEQYF
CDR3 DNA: TGTGCCTGGAGGATGACCCTCGGGACAGGGCGCTACGAGCAGTACTTC

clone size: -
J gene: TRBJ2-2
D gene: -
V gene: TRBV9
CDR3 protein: CASSVVARAGELFF
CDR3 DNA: TGTGCCAGCAGCGTAGTTGCGAGGGCCGGGGAGCTGTTTTTT

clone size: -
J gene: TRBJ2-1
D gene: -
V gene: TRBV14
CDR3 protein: CASSLPRGNSYNEQFF
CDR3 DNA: TGTGCCAGCAGCCTACCGCGGGGAAACTCCTACAATGAGCAGTTCTTC

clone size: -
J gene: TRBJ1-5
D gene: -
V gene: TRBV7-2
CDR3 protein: CASSPTGINQPQHF
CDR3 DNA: TGTGCCAGCAGCCCTACAGGGATCAATCAGCCCCAGCATTTT

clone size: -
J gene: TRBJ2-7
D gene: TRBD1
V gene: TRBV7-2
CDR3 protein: CASSFRAGTGGVYEQYF
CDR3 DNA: TGTGCCAGCAGCTTCAGAGCCGGGACAGGGGGCGTCTACGAGCAGTACTTC

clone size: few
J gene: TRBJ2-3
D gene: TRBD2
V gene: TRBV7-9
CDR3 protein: CASSRSRTSDTDTQYF
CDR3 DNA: TGTGCCAGCAGCCGGTCCCGGACTAGCGACACAGATACGCAGTATTTT

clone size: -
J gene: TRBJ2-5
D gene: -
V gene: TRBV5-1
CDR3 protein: CASSPAGLPSETQYF
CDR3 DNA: TGCGCCAGCAGCCCCGCCGGACTACCGTCGGAGACCCAGTACTTC

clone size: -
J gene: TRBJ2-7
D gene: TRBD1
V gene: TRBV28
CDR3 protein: CASSLSTGAYEQYF
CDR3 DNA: TGTGCCAGCAGTTTATCGACAGGGGCCTACGAGCAGTACTTC

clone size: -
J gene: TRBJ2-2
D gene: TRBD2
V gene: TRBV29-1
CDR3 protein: CSAHIGGFGTGELFF
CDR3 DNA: TGCAGCGCCCATATCGGGGGGTTCGGCACCGGGGAGCTGTTTTTT

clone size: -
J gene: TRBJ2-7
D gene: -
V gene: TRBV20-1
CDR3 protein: CSLSGYEQYF
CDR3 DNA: TGCAGTCTCAGTGGGTACGAGCAGTACTTC

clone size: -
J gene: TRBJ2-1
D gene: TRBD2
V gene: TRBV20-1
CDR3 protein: CSARDPNSRTSSEQFF
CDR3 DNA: TGCAGTGCTAGAGATCCTAATTCCCGGACTAGCAGTGAGCAGTTCTTC

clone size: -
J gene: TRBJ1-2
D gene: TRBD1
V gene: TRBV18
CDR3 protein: CASSPLGTDAPYGYTF
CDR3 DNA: TGTGCCAGCTCACCACTAGGGACAGACGCCCCATATGGCTACACCTTC

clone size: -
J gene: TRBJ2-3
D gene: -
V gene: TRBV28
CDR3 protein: CASTSQGVLDTQYF
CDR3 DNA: TGTGCCAGCACATCACAAGGGGTTTTGGATACGCAGTATTTT

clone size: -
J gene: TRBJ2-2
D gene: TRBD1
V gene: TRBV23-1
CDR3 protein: CASSHRQGVSTGELFF
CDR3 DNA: TGCGCCAGCAGTCACAGACAGGGGGTCAGCACCGGGGAGCTGTTTTTT

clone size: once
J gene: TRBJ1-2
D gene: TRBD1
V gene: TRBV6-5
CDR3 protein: CASGYRGQGYGYTF
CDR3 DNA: TGTGCCAGCGGCTACAGGGGGCAGGGCTATGGCTACACCTTC

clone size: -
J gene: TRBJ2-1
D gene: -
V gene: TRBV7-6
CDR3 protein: CASSPLSWAGANNEQFF
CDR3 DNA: TGTGCCAGCAGCCCCCTTAGCTGGGCGGGGGCCAACAATGAGCAGTTCTTC

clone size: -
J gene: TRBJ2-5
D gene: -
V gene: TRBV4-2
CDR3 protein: CASSQVGERETQYF
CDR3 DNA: TGTGCCAGCAGCCAAGTGGGGGAGCGGGAGACCCAGTACTTC

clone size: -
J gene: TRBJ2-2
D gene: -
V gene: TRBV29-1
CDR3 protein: CKDTGELFF
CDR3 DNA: TGCAAAGACACCGGGGAGCTGTTTTTT

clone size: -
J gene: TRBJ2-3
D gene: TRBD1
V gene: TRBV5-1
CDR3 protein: CASSPGQGKNTDTQYF
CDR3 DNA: TGCGCCAGCAGCCCCGGACAGGGAAAAAACACAGATACGCAGTATTTT

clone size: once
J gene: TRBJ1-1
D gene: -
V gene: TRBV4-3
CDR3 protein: CASSQLQVSTEAFF
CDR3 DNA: TGCGCCAGCAGCCAATTACAGGTTTCCACTGAAGCTTTCTTT

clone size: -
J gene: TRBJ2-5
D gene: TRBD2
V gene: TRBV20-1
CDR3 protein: CSSRLAGGLRQETQYF
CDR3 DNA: TGCAGTTCAAGACTAGCGGGAGGGCTAAGGCAAGAGACCCAGTACTTC

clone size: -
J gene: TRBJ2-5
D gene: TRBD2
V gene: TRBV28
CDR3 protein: CASSFGGVTSETQYF
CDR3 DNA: TGTGCCAGCAGTTTCGGGGGGGTCACTTCGGAGACCCAGTACTTC

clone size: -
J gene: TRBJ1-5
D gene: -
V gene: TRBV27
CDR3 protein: CASSLRSRSGRVGEGGNQPQHF
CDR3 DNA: TGTGCCAGCAGTTTAAGGTCTCGGAGTGGCAGGGTAGGGGAAGGGGGCAATCAGCCCCAGCATTTT

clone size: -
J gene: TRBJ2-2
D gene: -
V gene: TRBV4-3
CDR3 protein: CASSQDTGWTGELFF
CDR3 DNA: TGCGCCAGCAGCCAAGATACAGGGTGGACCGGGGAGCTGTTTTTT

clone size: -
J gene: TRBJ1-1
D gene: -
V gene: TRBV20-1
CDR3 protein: CSANPLATEAFF
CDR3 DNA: TGCAGTGCTAACCCCCTAGCAACTGAAGCTTTCTTT

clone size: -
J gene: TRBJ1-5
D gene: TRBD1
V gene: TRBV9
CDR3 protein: CASSVDFSSGQGNHQPQHF
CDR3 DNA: TGTGCCAGCAGCGTAGACTTCAGTTCGGGACAGGGTAATCATCAGCCCCAGCATTTT

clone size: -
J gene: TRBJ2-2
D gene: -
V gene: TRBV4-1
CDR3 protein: CASSPGGSRGGELFF
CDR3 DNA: TGCGCCAGCTCCCCTGGTGGGAGTCGGGGCGGGGAGCTGTTTTTT

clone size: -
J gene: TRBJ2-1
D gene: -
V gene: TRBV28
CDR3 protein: CASSSDRHEQFF
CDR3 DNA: TGTGCCAGCAGTTCAGACCGACATGAGCAGTTCTTC

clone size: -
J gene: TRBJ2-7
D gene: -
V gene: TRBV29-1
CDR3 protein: CSAVVGRVSGEQYF
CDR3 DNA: TGCAGCGCTGTTGTTGGTAGGGTTTCGGGCGAGCAGTACTTC